This T cell receptor beta chain was identified during a study of blood T cell repertoires in COVID-19. Turning to the study itself: Sites in the United States, Italy and Spain provided acute and convalescent COVID-19 samples.

TCRdb's table, derived via immunoSEQ multiplex PCR, lists solely in-frame clones and lacks some. Counted here are tens of thousands of clones, around 90% occurring once; the ten biggest clones make up around 6%. The V gene's germline CDR1 is ENHRY and CDR2 SYGVKD. V lost 2 bases to trimming and J lost 3 bases; unmatched junction nucleotides: 12. CDR3 length: 17 residues. Sequencing was performed on peripheral blood. The receptor's source is a woman aged 80 or older with acute or convalescent COVID-19. V and J are TRBV10-3 and TRBJ1-2, with 7 bases identical to TRBD1. The CDR3 region has the DNA TGTGCCATCAGTGAGCACGGACGGGACAGAGGAGACTATGGCTACACCTTC. Its translation is CAISEHGRDRGDYGYTF.